These 19 T cell receptor beta chains came from one sample sequenced in a study of vaccination and CD4 T cells after COVID-19. Treatment given: approximately 9-day PBMC culture with coronavirus spike peptide pools or control peptides (ViraFEST assay). These TCRs are of unknown antigen specificity. Sequenced with the Oncomine TCR Beta short-read assay was DNA taken from cultured CD4+ T cells. One entry per CDR3 protein results from TCRdb running MiXCR on the PCR reads. There are approximately 16,000 distinct CDR3 sequences in the sample; less than 60% occur only once, and about 5% lies in the top ten. Here the sequenced sample was CD4+ T cells from blood, cultured in vitro, taken before SARS-CoV-2 vaccination. The receptors were sampled from a human donor who had recovered from COVID-19.

This clonotype came up a few times. The chain carries TRBV15 and TRBJ1-1; D gene unclear. The CDR3 extends over 15 amino acids. The V and J ends lost 1 base and 4 bases respectively, with 13 bases between them. Germline CDR1 LNHNV, CDR2 YYDKDF (reference sequence). The CDR3 reads CATSRGPGRGTEAFF. CDR3 nucleotides: TGTGCCACCAGCAGAGGGCCGGGAAGAGGCACTGAAGCTTTCTTT.

The V and J genes are TRBV5-5 and TRBJ1-1; D is unclear. The CDR3 sequence is 13 residues long. Between the trimmed V and J ends, which lost 0 bases and 3 bases, there was a span of 6 bases. Germline CDR1 SGHKS, CDR2 YYEKEE (reference sequence). In DNA, the CDR3 is TGTGCCAGCAGCTTGGTTGTATACACTGAAGCTTTCTTT. Encoded protein: CASSLVVYTEAFF.

The CDR3 here is CAWSPGRGREAFF. CDR3 sequence (DNA): TGTGCCTGGAGTCCCGGACGTGGGCGGGAAGCTTTCTTT. This chain connects TRBV30 to TRBJ1-1; D is unresolved. The CDR3 runs to 13 residues. Deletions cut 2 bases from V and 8 bases from J, with 15 bases between. Germline V gene data show CDR1 as GTSNPN and CDR2 as SVGIG (reference sequence).

V and J are TRBV10-1 and TRBJ1-1; possible D gene TRBD1, 5 bases. Germline V gene sequence: CDR1 WNHNN, CDR2 SYGVQD (reference sequence). There are 14 residues in the CDR3. V was clipped by 6 bases and J by 2 bases, with 13 bases between them. The CDR3 loop is CASRRDGTNTEAFF. The CDR3 nucleotides read TGCGCCAGCAGGCGGGACGGAACCAACACTGAAGCTTTCTTT.

In its sample, this clonotype was seen a few times. The rearrangement joins TRBV20-1 to TRBJ2-7, with unresolved D. Germline V gives CDR1 DFQATT, CDR2 SNEGSKA (reference sequence). V lost 4 bases and J lost 0, with 13 bases in between. The CDR3 length is 14 residues. As DNA, the CDR3 is TGCAGTGCTACCCACGATAGCCGCTCCTACGAGCAGTACTTC. Protein product: CSATHDSRSYEQYF.

The gene calls are TRBV2 and TRBJ1-2; perhaps TRBD1 as D (5 bases). The CDR3 runs 12 residues. From germline, CDR1 is SNHLY and CDR2 FYNNEI. Trimming cost V 6 bases and J 8 bases, with 13 bases left between them. The CDR3 DNA follows: TGTGCCAGCAGAGGGGATATAGAAGGCTACACCTTC. As protein: CASRGDIEGYTF.

The rearrangement links TRBV19 to TRBJ2-5; 8 nucleotides match TRBD1. The CDR3 spans 13 residues. The V gene's germline CDR1 is LNHDA and CDR2 SQIVND (reference sequence). Trimming at V came to 9 bases and at J to 4 bases, leaving 7 bases not matched to a gene. The CDR3, as DNA: TGTGCCAGCGGGACAGGTTTCGGAGAGACCCAGTACTTC. Translated, it gives CASGTGFGETQYF.

This clonotype was recorded a few times. This chain connects TRBV11-2 to TRBJ1-2; unclear D gene. The CDR3 spans 13 residues. Germline V gene lookup returns CDR1 SGHAT and CDR2 FQNNGV. Trimming took off 1 base at V and 8 bases at J, with 11 bases between the two ends. CDR3 residues: CASSLGGALGYTF. The CDR3 DNA follows: TGTGCCAGCAGCTTAGGAGGTGCACTAGGCTACACCTTC.

The chain employs TRBV10-3 and TRBJ1-2; D call uncertain. V shed 3 bases and J shed 0 bases, with 11 bases lying between them. The CDR3 runs to 15 residues. Germline CDR1 ENHRY, CDR2 SYGVKD. CDR3 nucleotides: TGTGCCATCAGTGATTATAAAACAGCTAACTATGGCTACACCTTC. It encodes CAISDYKTANYGYTF.

V usage is TRBV2 and J usage is TRBJ1-5, with unresolved D. Per the germline V gene, CDR1 is SNHLY and CDR2 is FYNNEI. The CDR3 is 15 residues long. V was clipped by 6 bases and J by 3 bases, with 15 bases between them. CDR3 nucleotides: TGTGCCAGCAGAGCCCGGACGGGAGACAATCAGCCCCAGCATTTT. It specifies CASRARTGDNQPQHF.

The gene calls are TRBV19 and TRBJ1-2; 8 bases line up with TRBD1. Per the germline V gene, CDR1 is LNHDA and CDR2 is SQIVND (reference sequence). The CDR3 runs to 16 residues. Unmatched junction bases numbered 6, after V lost 3 bases and J lost 0 bases. CDR3 region: CASSILGQGANYGYTF. The CDR3 DNA sequence: TGTGCCAGTAGTATCCTCGGACAGGGAGCTAACTATGGCTACACCTTC.

This chain uses TRBV10-1 with TRBJ1-1, with D unresolved. This CDR3 has 14 residues. The germline CDR1 and CDR2 sequences are WNHNN and SYGVQD (reference sequence). V dropped 0 bases and J dropped 4 bases, with 9 bases sitting between them. Written as DNA, the CDR3 is TGCGCCAGCAGTGAGTCGGGGAGAGCCACTGAAGCTTTCTTT. Protein product: CASSESGRATEAFF.

The V gene is TRBV7-2, the J gene TRBJ2-2; 12 bases line up with TRBD2. CDR1 and CDR2 (germline): SGHTA, FQGNSA. V trimming: 5 bases; J trimming: 7 bases; junction bases outside the gene matches: 5. The CDR3 is 15 residues long. CDR3 in amino acids: CASSGLAGSLGELFF. Here the CDR3 DNA reads TGTGCCAGCAGCGGACTAGCGGGAAGTCTCGGGGAGCTGTTTTTT.

CDR3 sequence reads: CASREGTYEQYF. For the CDR3, the DNA is TGCGCCAGCAGGGAAGGGACCTACGAGCAGTACTTC. This chain links TRBV10-1 with TRBJ2-7; D is unclear. Trimming removed 6 bases at V and 2 bases at J, with 8 bases between. Germline values: CDR1 WNHNN, CDR2 SYGVQD (reference sequence). The CDR3 is made up of 12 amino acids.

This sequence joins TRBV20-1 and TRBJ2-4; D gene uncertain. The germline V gene encodes CDR1 DFQATT and CDR2 SNEGSKA (reference sequence). The CDR3 has 13 residues. The V end lost 0 bases, the J end lost 0 bases, and 3 bases lay between the germline ends. CDR3 amino acids: CSARDIAKNIQYF. In nucleotides, the CDR3 is TGCAGTGCTAGAGACATAGCCAAAAACATTCAGTACTTC.

The J gene is TRBJ1-2, the V gene TRBV28; a possible D gene is TRBD1 (5 bases). V was trimmed by 8 bases and J by 0 bases, leaving 13 bases between them. CDR1 and CDR2 from the germline V gene are MDHEN and SYDVKM. The CDR3 sequence is 14 residues long. The CDR3 is CASQNRRANYGYTF. DNA of the CDR3: TGTGCCAGCCAAAACAGGCGAGCTAACTATGGCTACACCTTC.

V usage is TRBV7-9 and J usage is TRBJ2-3; D unresolved. V lost 2 bases and J lost 4, with 7 bases in between. Germline assignment: CDR1 SEHNR and CDR2 FQNEAQ (reference sequence). This CDR3 region has 13 residues. CDR3 coding DNA: TGTGCCAGCAGCTTACTCCGGGCAGATACGCAGTATTTT. Translated: CASSLLRADTQYF.

The V call is TRBV6-1, the J call TRBJ1-2, with D maybe TRBD1 (6 bases). With 4 bases removed from V and 7 bases from J, the gap between germline ends came to 16 bases. The V gene's germline CDR1 is MNHNS and CDR2 SASEGT. The CDR3 spans 14 residues. The DNA for the CDR3 is TGTGCCAGCAGTGGGGGGGAGGGGGGTACTGGCTACACCTTC. It encodes CASSGGEGGTGYTF.

This clonotype was counted once. The J gene is TRBJ2-3, the V gene TRBV7-2, with unresolved D. The V end lost 5 bases, the J end lost 8 bases, and 20 bases lay between the germline ends. Germline CDR1 SGHTA, CDR2 FQGNSA. The CDR3 is made up of 15 amino acids. The CDR3 sequence: CASSDRVGPAGTQYF. CDR3 in DNA: TGTGCCAGCAGCGATCGCGTCGGGCCCGCAGGTACGCAGTATTTT. Combining the CDR3 with reference TRBV7-2 and TRBJ2-3 gives the whole variable domain GAGVSQSPSNKVTEKGKDVELRCDPISGHTALYWYRQSLGQGLEFLIYFQGNSAPDKSGLPSDRFSAERTGGSVSTLTIQRTQQEDSAVYLCASSDRVGPAGTQYFGPGTRLTVL.